This T cell receptor beta chain was sequenced for a study of blood T cell repertoires in COVID-19. As for the study in general: Samples of COVID-19 (acute and convalescent) were obtained from the United States, Italy and Spain. T cells, B-cell-depleted T cells, or PBMCs provided the cDNA or gDNA that served as material.

Original handling: Estimated nucleated cell counts came from reference gene primer amplification. Sequencing used immunoSEQ multiplex PCR; TCRdb keeps in-frame clones, though not all of them. V and J calls and clone size are as listed in that table; D and trimming were resolved from the DNA. The sample holds about 69,000 clones, 90% seen once. The sample holds one count of this clone. Germline CDR1 reads MNHEY; CDR2 reads SMNVEV (reference sequence). V lost 5 bases, J lost 15 bases, and 5 bases lay in between. The CDR3 loop spans 8 amino acids. J is TRBJ2-1 and V is TRBV27, with TRBD2 as a possible D gene (5 bases). The specimen sequenced was peripheral blood. This TCR was recovered from a man aged 45-65 years with acute or convalescent COVID-19. The CDR3 nucleotides read TGTGCCAGCAGTGGGAGGTTCTTC. Its translation: CASSGRFF.